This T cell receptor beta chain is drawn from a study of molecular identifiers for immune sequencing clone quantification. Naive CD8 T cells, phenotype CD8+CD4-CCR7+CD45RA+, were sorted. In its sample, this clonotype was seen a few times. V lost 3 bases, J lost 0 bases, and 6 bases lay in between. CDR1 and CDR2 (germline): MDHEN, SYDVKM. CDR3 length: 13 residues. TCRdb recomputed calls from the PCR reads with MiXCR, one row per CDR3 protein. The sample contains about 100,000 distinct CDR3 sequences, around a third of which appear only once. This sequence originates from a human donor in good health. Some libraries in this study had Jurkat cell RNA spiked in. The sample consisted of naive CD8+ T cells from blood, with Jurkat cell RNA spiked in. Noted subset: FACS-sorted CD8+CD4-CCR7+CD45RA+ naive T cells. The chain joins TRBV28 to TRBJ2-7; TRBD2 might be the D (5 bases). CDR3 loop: CASSFAGSYEQYF. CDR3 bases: TGTGCCAGCAGTTTCGCGGGCTCCTACGAGCAGTACTTC.